The 21 T cell receptor beta chains given below trace back to one sample, sequenced in a study of vaccination and CD4 T cells after COVID-19. Regarding treatment: roughly 11-day PBMC culture with coronavirus spike peptide pools or control peptides (ViraFEST assay). The Oncomine TCR Beta short-read assay was what sequenced the DNA obtained from cultured CD4+ T cells. Each CDR3 protein gets one entry after TCRdb re-called the PCR reads with MiXCR. Here the sample spans about 13,000 distinct CDR3 sequences, about 50% being singletons. The antigens for these receptors are not known. The sample consisted of CD4+ T cells from blood, cultured in vitro. The receptors here all came from a human donor who had recovered from COVID-19.

J is TRBJ2-1 and V is TRBV20-1; D unclear. Between the trimmed V and J ends, which lost 3 bases and 1 base, there was a span of 10 bases. The CDR3 runs 14 residues. Looked up from germline, CDR1 is DFQATT and CDR2 is SNEGSKA (reference sequence). The chain's CDR3 is CSARRFLSYNEQFF. The DNA of the CDR3 is TGCAGTGCTAGGAGGTTTTTATCCTACAATGAGCAGTTCTTC.

This clonotype was observed a few times. The rearrangement uses TRBV2 and TRBJ1-1, with D tentatively TRBD1 (5 bases). The CDR3 loop spans 15 amino acids. Germline V lookup: CDR1 SNHLY, CDR2 FYNNEI. V was shortened by 4 bases and J by 3 bases, with 15 bases between the two germline ends. CDR3 bases: TGTGCCAGCAGTGCAAGGTTAGGAGGGGACACTGAAGCTTTCTTT. Encoded protein: CASSARLGGDTEAFF.

V usage is TRBV29-1 and J usage is TRBJ1-5; D is unresolved. In germline, CDR1 is SQVTM, CDR2 ANQGSEA. The CDR3 extends over 11 amino acids. The germline V and J ends were trimmed by 4 bases and 7 bases, with 8 bases remaining between them. CDR3: CSVGTEQPQHF. For the CDR3, the DNA is TGCAGCGTTGGTACAGAACAGCCCCAGCATTTT. The full variable domain, in which reference TRBV29-1 and TRBJ1-5 provide the parts outside the CDR3, is SAVISQKPSRDICQRGTSLTIQCQVDSQVTMMFWYRQQPGQSLTLIATANQGSEATYESGFVIDKFPISRPNLTFSTLTVSNMSPEDSSIYLCSVGTEQPQHFGDGTRLSIL.

A few counts support this clonotype. The rearrangement uses TRBV20-1 and TRBJ2-1; D uncertain. CDR3 length: 16 amino acids. Trimming removed 0 bases from V and 0 bases from J, with 12 bases in between. Germline lookup yields CDR1 DFQATT and CDR2 SNEGSKA (reference sequence). CDR3 in amino acids: CSARDYGVPSYNEQFF. The CDR3 DNA reads TGCAGTGCTAGAGACTATGGGGTCCCCTCCTACAATGAGCAGTTCTTC.

The V call is TRBV6-1, the J call TRBJ2-5, with D perhaps TRBD1 (7 bases). The V gene's germline CDR1 is MNHNS and CDR2 SASEGT. V lost 4 bases to trimming and J lost 4 bases, with 10 bases between them. The CDR3 is 13 residues long. In DNA form, the CDR3 reads TGTGCCAGCAGTGGACAGGGAGGAGAGACCCAGTACTTC. Its protein product is CASSGQGGETQYF.

The CDR3 sequence: CAWRRRGMYNEQFF. CDR3 nucleotides: TGTGCCTGGAGGCGACGGGGCATGTACAATGAGCAGTTCTTC. This chain connects TRBV30 to TRBJ2-1; TRBD1 or TRBD2 may be the D gene (5 bases each). Germline assignment: CDR1 GTSNPN and CDR2 SVGIG (reference sequence). The CDR3 is made up of 14 amino acids. With 3 bases removed from V and 4 bases from J, the gap between germline ends came to 13 bases. Looking up the rest from reference TRBV30 and TRBJ2-1 gives the full variable domain: SQTIHQWPATLVQPVGSPLSLECTVEGTSNPNLYWYRQAAGRGLQLLFYSVGIGQISSEVPQNLSASRPQDRQFILSSKKLLLSDSGFYLCAWRRRGMYNEQFFGPGTRLTVL.

The rearrangement uses TRBV19 and TRBJ1-5; 8 bases agree with TRBD1. CDR1 is LNHDA and CDR2 is SQIVND in the germline V gene (reference sequence). The CDR3 runs 16 residues. Germline trimming cut 3 bases from V and 7 bases from J; bases unmatched to any gene: 11. CDR3 residues: CASSILGRGLEQPQHF. CDR3 DNA sequence: TGTGCCAGTAGTATTTTGGGCAGGGGGCTGGAGCAGCCCCAGCATTTT.

V usage is TRBV7-9 and J usage is TRBJ2-3; TRBD1 is a possible D gene (6 bases). The CDR3 spans 13 residues. V was trimmed by 4 bases and J by 6 bases, leaving 11 bases between them. Germline V CDR1 and CDR2: SEHNR, FQNEAQ (reference sequence). CDR3 protein: CASSSATGDTQYF. The CDR3 region has the DNA TGTGCCAGCAGCTCCGCGACAGGCGATACGCAGTATTTT. Drawing the rest from reference TRBV7-9 and TRBJ2-3, the complete variable domain is DTGVSQNPRHKITKRGQNVTFRCDPISEHNRLYWYRQTLGQGPEFLTYFQNEAQLEKSRLLSDRFSAERPKGSFSTLEIQRTEQGDSAMYLCASSSATGDTQYFGPGTRLTVL.

This chain links TRBV6-2 or TRBV6-3 with TRBJ1-1; 9 bases line up with TRBD1. With 7 bases clipped from V and 5 bases from J, the junction kept 11 bases outside the gene matches. In germline, CDR1 is MNHEY, CDR2 SVGEGT. This CDR3 spans 15 amino acids. The CDR3 protein is CASILGTGWGTEAFF. The CDR3 coding sequence is TGTGCCAGCATCTTGGGGACAGGGTGGGGAACTGAAGCTTTCTTT.

This clonotype has a single count. V is TRBV6-5 and J is TRBJ2-1; D is unclear. Trimming removed 4 bases from V and 0 bases from J, with 10 bases in between. There are 15 residues in the CDR3. Germline values: CDR1 MNHEY, CDR2 SVGAGI. The CDR3 is CASSSQSSSYNEQFF. The CDR3 DNA is TGTGCCAGCAGTTCCCAGTCGAGCTCCTACAATGAGCAGTTCTTC.

This sequence joins TRBV20-1 and TRBJ2-6, with D unresolved. Trimming cost V 3 bases and J 0 bases, with 3 bases left between them. Germline V gene lookup returns CDR1 DFQATT and CDR2 SNEGSKA (reference sequence). This CDR3 has 13 amino acids. CDR3 nucleotide sequence: TGCAGTGCTAGCAGCTCTGGGGCCAACGTCCTGACTTTC. Its translation is CSASSSGANVLTF.

This clonotype was seen a handful of times. CDR3 region: CASSLPGYGYTF. In nucleotides, the CDR3 is TGTGCCAGCAGTTTACCCGGGTATGGCTACACCTTC. The chain couples TRBV28 to TRBJ1-2; D ambiguous. The CDR3 contains 12 residues. V shed 2 bases and J shed 5 bases, with 6 bases lying between them. Germline CDR1 reads MDHEN; CDR2 reads SYDVKM.

This clonotype was picked up a small number of times. This rearrangement joins TRBV6-1 to TRBJ2-7; D possibly uses TRBD1 or TRBD2 (5 bases each). Deletions cut 2 bases from V and 2 bases from J, with 13 bases between. Germline loops: CDR1 MNHNS, CDR2 SASEGT. The CDR3 is 15 amino acids. CDR3 nucleotides: TGTGCCAGCAGTGAATATGGGGTGGGGGCCTACGAGCAGTACTTC. This codes for CASSEYGVGAYEQYF.

CDR3 loop: CSATSGLAGGPSTDTQYF. Written as DNA, the CDR3 is TGCAGTGCTACCTCGGGACTAGCGGGAGGTCCTAGCACAGATACGCAGTATTTT. The chain carries TRBV20-1 and TRBJ2-3; 15 positions agree with TRBD2. The V and J ends lost 4 bases and 0 bases, in that order; junction bases with no gene match: 8. CDR3 length: 18 residues. In germline, CDR1 is DFQATT, CDR2 SNEGSKA (reference sequence).

The chain employs TRBV25-1 and TRBJ2-1, with 11 bases identical to TRBD1. This CDR3 comprises 18 residues. Germline V gene lookup returns CDR1 MGHDK and CDR2 SYGVNS. Trimming cost V 2 bases and J 8 bases; bases outside gene matches: 14. CDR3 in amino acids: CASSETLGQGASKDEQFF. The CDR3 nucleotides are TGTGCCAGCAGTGAAACCTTAGGACAGGGGGCTTCCAAGGATGAGCAGTTCTTC.

This sequence joins TRBV14 and TRBJ2-1; D might be TRBD1 (5 bases). V lost 4 bases and J lost 9, with 10 bases in between. The CDR3 has 12 residues. Germline lookup yields CDR1 SGHDN and CDR2 FVKESK. CDR3 sequence (DNA): TGTGCCAGCAGCCCGAAAGGGGTTGAGCAGTTCTTC. Translation gives CASSPKGVEQFF. Filled out from reference TRBV14 and TRBJ2-1, the complete variable domain reads EAGVTQFPSHSVIEKGQTVTLRCDPISGHDNLYWYRRVMGKEIKFLLHFVKESKQDESGMPNNRFLAERTGGTYSTLKVQPAELEDSGVYFCASSPKGVEQFFGPGTRLTVL.

This chain uses TRBV2 with TRBJ2-3, with 10 bases that match TRBD2. Germline-derived CDR1 and CDR2 are SNHLY and FYNNEI. CDR3 length: 16 amino acids. V gave up 2 bases and J gave up 1 base; unmatched junction bases: 3. The CDR3 loop is CASSEWLAGGTDTQYF. CDR3 nucleotide sequence: TGTGCCAGCAGTGAATGGCTAGCGGGAGGCACAGATACGCAGTATTTT.

This clonotype has more than one count but fewer than ten. This sequence joins TRBV6-1 and TRBJ2-5; D is unclear. Trimming removed 4 bases at V and 0 bases at J, with 3 bases between. Germline CDR1 MNHNS, CDR2 SASEGT. The CDR3 has 12 residues. CDR3 sequence reads: CASSANQETQYF. CDR3 bases: TGTGCCAGCAGTGCAAACCAAGAGACCCAGTACTTC.

The rearrangement links TRBV6-2 or TRBV6-3 to TRBJ1-4, with 9 bases fitting TRBD1. Germline V lookup: CDR1 MNHEY, CDR2 SVGEGT. With V trimmed by 6 bases and J by 8 bases, 4 bases remained unmatched. The CDR3 covers 13 residues. CDR3 coding DNA: TGTGCCAGCAGGGACAGGGGCTACGAAAAACTGTTTTTT. This encodes CASRDRGYEKLFF.

The rearrangement uses TRBV7-9 and TRBJ2-5, with D possibly TRBD2 on 5 matching bases. The V end lost 1 base, the J end lost 4 bases, and 19 bases lay between the germline ends. Germline V gene sequence: CDR1 SEHNR, CDR2 FQNEAQ (reference sequence). The CDR3 length is 17 residues. This CDR3 is CASSLEPGLSGGETQYF. As DNA, the CDR3 is TGTGCCAGCAGCTTAGAGCCAGGATTAAGTGGAGGAGAGACCCAGTACTTC.

The chain recombines TRBV9 with TRBJ2-5; possibly TRBD1 or TRBD2 for D (5 bases each). CDR1 and CDR2 (germline): SGDLS, YYNGEE. The CDR3 loop spans 15 amino acids. V lost 0 bases, J lost 7 bases, and 16 bases lay in between. CDR3 bases: TGTGCCAGCAGCGTAGCTCGGGACCCTTGGGGGACCCAGTACTTC. Translated: CASSVARDPWGTQYF.